This is a list of T cell receptor beta chains from one sample in a study of blood T cell repertoires in COVID-19. Generated by immunoSEQ multiplex PCR, the TCRdb table keeps only in-frame clones and is missing some. The sample has 88,000 or so clones; roughly 83% are singletons. The sample taken for sequencing was peripheral blood. The receptors derive from a human donor in a cohort sampled during active COVID-19. CDR3s include the opening cysteine and the closing phenylalanine or tryptophan. A D gene is named only where the DNA matches it firmly. Size is omitted from some rows. Given values are once, few, many or a class for expanded clones.

NA	TRBJ2-7	TRBV6-1	NA	TGTGCCAGCAGTGACCCCGAATATAGGAGCTGGATTTGTCACTTC	CASSDPEYRSWICHF
TRBD1	TRBJ2-1	TRBV7-2	NA	TGTGCCAGCAGCATAACAGGGGGCGGGTACAATGAGCAGTTCTTC	CASSITGGGYNEQFF
NA	TRBJ1-3	TRBV10-1	NA	TGCGCCAGCAGTGAGCGGCCCCGGGAGGACACCATATATTTT	CASSERPREDTIYF
NA	TRBJ2-2	TRBV10-1	NA	TGCGCCAGCAGTTCCCGGTGGACCGGGGAGCTGTTTTTT	CASSSRWTGELFF
NA	TRBJ2-7	TRBV9	NA	TGTGCCAGCAGCGCGGGGGGCTCGTCGGCCTACGAGCAGTACTTC	CASSAGGSSAYEQYF
NA	TRBJ2-3	TRBV14	NA	TGTGCCAGCCGCTCCCGAGCCAACACAGATACGCAGTATTTT	CASRSRANTDTQYF
NA	TRBJ2-3	TRBV4-1	NA	TGCGCCAGCAGCCAAGTTCCGGGACAACGAACTACGCAGTATTTT	CASSQVPGQRTTQYF
NA	TRBJ2-1	TRBV21-1	few	TGTGCCAGCGGTTACCCGGGACAGGGATCCAATGAGCAGTTCTTC	CASGYPGQGSNEQFF
TRBD1	TRBJ1-2	TRBV24-1	NA	TGTGCCACCAATTCGGGACAGGCGGCCTATGGCTACACCTTC	CATNSGQAAYGYTF
NA	TRBJ1-1	TRBV7-9	NA	TGTGCCAGCAGTCCGGACAGCCGGGCTTTCTTT	CASSPDSRAFF
TRBD1	TRBJ1-1	TRBV5-1	NA	TGCGCCAGCAGTGGTGGACAGGGGGCCGGGAACACTGAAGCTTTCTTT	CASSGGQGAGNTEAFF
TRBD2	TRBJ2-2	TRBV5-4	NA	TGTGCCAGCAGCCGAACTAGCGGGGGTGGCGGGGAGCTGTTTTTT	CASSRTSGGGGELFF
NA	TRBJ2-7	TRBV18	NA	TGTGCCAGCTCACTTGGGGACACTACCTACGAGCAGTACTTC	CASSLGDTTYEQYF
TRBD2	TRBJ2-5	TRBV29-1	few	TGCAGCGGCCAACGGGGGACTAGCGGGGAGACCCAGTACTTC	CSGQRGTSGETQYF
TRBD1	TRBJ1-6	TRBV29-1	NA	TGCAGCGTTGGGACAGGTACCAATTCACCCCTCCACTTT	CSVGTGTNSPLHF
NA	TRBJ2-5	TRBV3-1/TRBV3-2	NA	TGTGCCAGCAGCCAAAGTGCCGCGGGGGAGACCCAGTACTTC	CASSQSAAGETQYF
NA	TRBJ2-7	TRBV9	NA	TGTGCCAGCAGCGTAAGTGTAGCTGGCGAGCAGTACTTC	CASSVSVAGEQYF
TRBD2	TRBJ2-3	TRBV19	NA	TGTGCCAGTAGTATAGTTTCGGGAGGGGGAGATACGCAGTATTTT	CASSIVSGGGDTQYF
TRBD2	TRBJ2-1	TRBV9	NA	TGTGCCAGCAGCCCCCCGGGAGGGTCCTACAATGAGCAGTTCTTC	CASSPPGGSYNEQFF
TRBD1	TRBJ1-2	TRBV5-4	NA	TGTGCCAGCAGCTTGGCGGGACAGACCTATGGCTACACCTTC	CASSLAGQTYGYTF
TRBD1	TRBJ1-1	TRBV7-8	NA	TGTGCCAGCAGCCCCCCCGGACAGGGAGGGCCTGAAGCTTTCTTT	CASSPPGQGGPEAFF
NA	TRBJ2-7	TRBV18	NA	TGTGCCAGCTCACCACCGTACGGGAGCTACGAGCAGTACTTC	CASSPPYGSYEQYF
TRBD1	TRBJ2-5	TRBV28	NA	TGTGCCAGCAGTCCAGACAGGGAAGAGACCCAGTACTTC	CASSPDREETQYF
TRBD1	TRBJ1-3	TRBV7-8	NA	TGTGCCAGCAGCTTATTAGGGGAACGACAGGGATACCCTGGAAACACCATATATTTT	CASSLLGERQGYPGNTIYF
TRBD1	TRBJ2-5	TRBV5-1	NA	TGCGCCAGCAGCTTGCCCGACAGGGGGGGAGAGACCCAGTACTTC	CASSLPDRGGETQYF
NA	TRBJ2-1	TRBV3-1/TRBV3-2	NA	TGTGCCAGCAGCCAACGGGACTCCTACAATGAGCAGTTCTTC	CASSQRDSYNEQFF
TRBD2	TRBJ2-7	TRBV6-6	NA	TGTGCCAGCGGCGGGAGGGGTACCGAGCAGTACTTC	CASGGRGTEQYF
TRBD1	TRBJ1-1	TRBV9	NA	TGTGCCAGCAGCGCCGTCTACAGGGACAGTGAAGCTTTCTTT	CASSAVYRDSEAFF
TRBD2	TRBJ2-5	TRBV29-1	NA	TGCAGCGTTGGACCTAGCGGCCAAGAGACCCAGTACTTC	CSVGPSGQETQYF
NA	TRBJ2-7	TRBV23-1	few	TGCGCCAGCAGTCCAGACGGGGGTGACCTCTACGAGCAGTACTTC	CASSPDGGDLYEQYF
TRBD2	TRBJ2-2	TRBV2	NA	TGTGCCAGCAAGAGACTAGCGGGAGAGGGCGGGGAGCTGTTTTTT	CASKRLAGEGGELFF
NA	TRBJ1-4	TRBV7-9	NA	TGTGCCAGCAGCTCTGACAGTAATGAAAAACTGTTTTTT	CASSSDSNEKLFF
TRBD2	TRBJ2-1	TRBV11-1	NA	TGTGCCAGCAGCCGGCGTAGCGGGAGGTACAATGAGCAGTTCTTC	CASSRRSGRYNEQFF
NA	TRBJ1-5	TRBV28	NA	TGTGCCAGCAGCCTAAACGGTTTGGACAGCGGCAATCAGCCCCAGCATTTT	CASSLNGLDSGNQPQHF
NA	TRBJ2-1	TRBV27	NA	TGTGCCAGCAGCCTCCGCCCTTCTAGCAATGAGCAGTTCTTC	CASSLRPSSNEQFF
NA	TRBJ1-6	TRBV6-5	NA	TGTGCCAGCAGCCCCTCTAATTCACCCCTCCACTTT	CASSPSNSPLHF
TRBD2	TRBJ2-7	TRBV15	NA	TGTGCCACCAGCAGGGGGGGGGTTGCGACCTACGAGCAGTACTTC	CATSRGGVATYEQYF
NA	TRBJ2-5	TRBV5-6	NA	TGTGCCAGCAGCCCTCGACAGACCAAACAAGAGACCCAGTACTTC	CASSPRQTKQETQYF